Listed here are 3 T cell receptor beta chains from one sample, sequenced in a study of shared clonotypes between healthy human individuals. Profiled with immunoSEQ multiplex PCR; TCRdb holds only in-frame clones, not every one. Found here are over a million clones, about 98.5% of them singletons; the top ten hold about 0.34%. Sequenced: naive CD4+ T cells sorted from blood. Subset meaning: CD45RA+ positively selected. Source of these receptors: a man between 25 and 39 years old in good health.

The J gene is TRBJ1-2, the V gene TRBV5-4; a weak D match, TRBD1 (5 bases). V lost 0 bases and J 7 bases, leaving 13 bases between the germline ends. The CDR3 covers 14 residues. Germline V lookup: CDR1 SGHNT, CDR2 YYREEE (reference sequence). CDR3 protein: CASSLAGASGGYTF. The CDR3 DNA is TGTGCCAGCAGCTTGGCCGGGGCGAGTGGTGGCTACACCTTC.

V gene TRBV5-4 combines with J gene TRBJ2-5; D unresolved. Germline values: CDR1 SGHNT, CDR2 YYREEE (reference sequence). Trimming removed 4 bases at V and 5 bases at J, with 15 bases between. The CDR3 is 14 residues long. In nucleotides, the CDR3 is TGTGCCAGCAGCATGTCCAGCTCACGGGAGACCCAGTACTTC. Its translation: CASSMSSSRETQYF. Using reference TRBV5-4 and TRBJ2-5 for the parts outside the CDR3, the full variable domain is ETGVTQSPTHLIKTRGQQVTLRCSSQSGHNTVSWYQQALGQGPQFIFQYYREEENGRGNFPPRFSGLQFPNYSSELNVNALELDDSALYLCASSMSSSRETQYFGPGTRLLVL.

The chain employs TRBV15 and TRBJ2-7; weak D call: TRBD2 (5 bases). Trimming removed 1 base at V and 7 bases at J, with 8 bases between. Germline V gives CDR1 LNHNV, CDR2 YYDKDF (reference sequence). The CDR3 runs 12 residues. The CDR3: CATSRGLYEQYF. In DNA form, the CDR3 reads TGTGCCACCAGCAGAGGACTATATGAGCAGTACTTC.